This TCR beta chain was profiled in a study of CD8 T cells in ankylosing spondylitis. Whole-study results and caveats: Blood of patients with ankylosing spondylitis appeared to be characterized by a TCR beta motif of eight or nine highly homologous variants.

TCRdb itself ran the 5' RACE reads through MiXCR, one entry per CDR3 protein. The sample gives 130,000 or so distinct CDR3 sequences, over 6.5% of which show up once; 10% to 15% is in the top ten. The sample holds many counts of this clonotype. Antigen specificity is unknown. The receptor's source is a male donor with ankylosing spondylitis or in good health (not recorded which). The sequencing input was blood, either unsorted or a sorted T cell fraction (not recorded which).

CDR3 DNA: TGTGCCAGCAGCTCGCAAGGTGGGACTTACTACGAGCAGTACTTC. Translated: CASSSQGGTYYEQYF. The chain combines TRBV7-2 with TRBJ2-7; perhaps TRBD2 as D (6 bases). V was shortened by 4 bases and J by 3 bases, with 16 bases between the two germline ends. CDR3 length equals 15 residues. Per germline, CDR1 SGHTA and CDR2 FQGNSA.